This T cell receptor beta chain was profiled in a study of siplizumab effects on memory and regulatory T cells. Assayed TCR templates numbered about 10^5 for each sample. Assay: immunoSEQ multiplex PCR; the TCRdb copy retains only in-frame clones and omits some. This sample yields more than 45,000 clones, of which 95% to 98% are seen a single time; over 0.6% belongs to the top ten. This CDR3 comprises 17 residues. V was clipped by 6 bases and J by 0 bases; unmatched bases: 10. CDR1 and CDR2 from the germline V gene are MNHEY and SMNVEV (reference sequence). Study-wide findings and caveats: It was never confirmed that proliferating Tregs from siplizumab cultures were suppressive. Assignment to unstimulated subsets succeeded for only a minor fraction of the alloreactive clones. Naive T cells, seemingly more diverse than memory cells, seemed major alloresponse contributors.

A remark on this clone: As yet, its antigen is unknown.

The sample comprised naive CD4+ T cells sorted from blood. The rearrangement uses TRBV27 and TRBJ1-5; 8 bases are shared with TRBD1. The receptor was isolated from a human donor in good health. Here the CDR3 reads CASRPTSGGTSNQPQHF. In DNA form, the CDR3 reads TGTGCCAGCAGACCAACCTCAGGGGGCACTAGCAATCAGCCCCAGCATTTT.